These T cell receptor beta chains were read from a single sample in a study of CD8+ T cells in alopecia areata. Here immunoSEQ multiplex PCR was the method, and the copy in TCRdb shows in-frame clones only, minus some. The sample has 100,000 to 150,000 clones, about 50% seen once. The sequenced sample consisted of NKG2D-low CD8+ T cells sorted from blood. These receptors all stem from a human donor with alopecia areata. Both conserved end residues are part of each CDR3. Fields, in order: V gene, J gene, clone size, D gene, CDR3 protein, CDR3 DNA. D genes are given only for firm matches. Clone size, where shown, is once, few, many, or a class for clones that have expanded.

V: TRBV6-6
J: TRBJ2-7
size: -
D: -
CDR3: CASSQDGAYGQYF
DNA: TGTGCCAGCAGTCAAGACGGGGCCTACGGGCAGTACTTC

V: TRBV30
J: TRBJ2-2
size: -
D: -
CDR3: CAWAGGELFF
DNA: TGTGCCTGGGCAGGCGGGGAGCTGTTTTTT

V: TRBV28
J: TRBJ2-1
size: few
D: -
CDR3: CASSLWEQGNYNEQFF
DNA: TGTGCCAGCAGTTTGTGGGAACAGGGAAACTACAATGAGCAGTTCTTC

V: TRBV29-1
J: TRBJ2-5
size: -
D: TRBD2
CDR3: CSAAGFGGDQETQYF
DNA: TGCAGCGCCGCGGGGTTCGGGGGGGATCAAGAGACCCAGTACTTC

V: TRBV29-1
J: TRBJ2-2
size: -
D: TRBD1
CDR3: CSVEDRASTGELFF
DNA: TGCAGCGTTGAGGACAGGGCTTCCACCGGGGAGCTGTTTTTT

V: TRBV29-1
J: TRBJ2-7
size: few
D: TRBD2
CDR3: CSASGGFYEQYF
DNA: TGCAGCGCGTCCGGGGGGTTCTACGAGCAGTACTTC

V: TRBV5-6
J: TRBJ2-7
size: -
D: -
CDR3: CASTGDRSYGQYF
DNA: TGTGCCAGCACCGGGGACCGCTCCTACGGGCAGTACTTC

V: TRBV2
J: TRBJ2-1
size: few
D: TRBD2
CDR3: CASSEYSGGEGEQFF
DNA: TGTGCCAGCAGTGAATATAGCGGGGGTGAGGGTGAGCAGTTCTTC

V: TRBV29-1
J: TRBJ2-3
size: few
D: TRBD2
CDR3: CSVLAGSVTDTQYF
DNA: TGCAGCGTACTAGCGGGAAGTGTTACAGATACGCAGTATTTT

V: TRBV7-9
J: TRBJ2-5
size: -
D: TRBD1
CDR3: CASSPDRAQETQYF
DNA: TGTGCCAGCAGCCCCGACAGGGCCCAAGAGACCCAGTACTTC

V: TRBV11-2
J: TRBJ2-3
size: -
D: -
CDR3: CASTSRGDTQYF
DNA: TGTGCCAGCACCTCACGGGGGGATACGCAGTATTTT

V: TRBV29-1
J: TRBJ2-3
size: -
D: -
CDR3: CSVDRPPELDTQYF
DNA: TGCAGCGTTGACCGACCGCCGGAGCTAGATACGCAGTATTTT

V: TRBV2
J: TRBJ2-7
size: -
D: TRBD2
CDR3: CASRGLAGNYEQYF
DNA: TGTGCCAGCCGAGGACTAGCGGGAAACTACGAGCAGTACTTC

V: TRBV29-1
J: TRBJ2-1
size: -
D: -
CDR3: CSVVDTDNEQFF
DNA: TGCAGCGTCGTTGACACGGACAATGAGCAGTTCTTC